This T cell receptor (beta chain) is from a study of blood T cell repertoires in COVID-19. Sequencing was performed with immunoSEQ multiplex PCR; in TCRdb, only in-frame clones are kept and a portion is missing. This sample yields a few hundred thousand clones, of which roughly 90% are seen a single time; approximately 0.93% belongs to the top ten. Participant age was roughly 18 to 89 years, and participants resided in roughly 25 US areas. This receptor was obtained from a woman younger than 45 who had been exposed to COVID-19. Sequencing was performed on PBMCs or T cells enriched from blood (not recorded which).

The CDR3 is CASSSKYRDRALWQFF. CDR3 DNA: TGTGCCAGCAGTTCGAAGTACCGGGACAGGGCACTTTGGCAGTTCTTC. The chain employs TRBV27 and TRBJ2-1; 9 nucleotides line up with TRBD1. CDR1 is MNHEY and CDR2 is SMNVEV in the germline V gene (reference sequence). V lost 4 bases to trimming and J lost 12 bases; unmatched junction nucleotides: 16. This CDR3 comprises 16 residues.